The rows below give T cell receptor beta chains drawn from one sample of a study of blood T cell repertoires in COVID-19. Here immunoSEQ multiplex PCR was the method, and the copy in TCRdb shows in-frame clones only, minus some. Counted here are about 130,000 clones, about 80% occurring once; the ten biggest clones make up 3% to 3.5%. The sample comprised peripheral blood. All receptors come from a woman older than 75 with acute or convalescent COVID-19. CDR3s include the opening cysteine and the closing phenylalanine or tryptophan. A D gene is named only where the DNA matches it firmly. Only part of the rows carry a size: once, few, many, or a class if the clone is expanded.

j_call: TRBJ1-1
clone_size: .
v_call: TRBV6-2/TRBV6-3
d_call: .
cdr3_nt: TGTGCCAGCAGTTACTCCGGCAGAGGCACTGAAGCTTTCTTT
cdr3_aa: CASSYSGRGTEAFF

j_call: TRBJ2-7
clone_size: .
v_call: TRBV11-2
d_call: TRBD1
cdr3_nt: TGTGCCAGCAGCCAGAACAGGGGGACCTACGAGCAGTACTTC
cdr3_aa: CASSQNRGTYEQYF

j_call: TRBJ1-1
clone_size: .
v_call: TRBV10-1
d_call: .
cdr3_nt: TGCGCCAGCCGGGGACAGAACACTGAAGCTTTCTTT
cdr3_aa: CASRGQNTEAFF

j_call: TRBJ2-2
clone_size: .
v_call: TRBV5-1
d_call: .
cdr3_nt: TGCGCCAGCAATCCCGACAGCAGCACCGGGGAGCTGTTTTTT
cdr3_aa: CASNPDSSTGELFF

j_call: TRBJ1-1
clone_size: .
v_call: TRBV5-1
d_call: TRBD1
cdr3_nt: TGCGCCAGCAAGGGACAGGGTCAAACTGAAGCTTTCTTT
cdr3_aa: CASKGQGQTEAFF

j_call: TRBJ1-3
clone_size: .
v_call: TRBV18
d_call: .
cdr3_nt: TGTGCCAGCTCACCATCGGGGGGGCCTGGAAACACCATATATTTT
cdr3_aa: CASSPSGGPGNTIYF

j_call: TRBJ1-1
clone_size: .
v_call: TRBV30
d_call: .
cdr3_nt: TGTGCCTGGAGTGTACGGGGGGACACTGAAGCTTTCTTT
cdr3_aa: CAWSVRGDTEAFF

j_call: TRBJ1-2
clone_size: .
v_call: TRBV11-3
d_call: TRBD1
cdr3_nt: TGTGCCAGCAGCCATGGGACAGTTTTAATGGGCTACACCTTC
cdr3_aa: CASSHGTVLMGYTF

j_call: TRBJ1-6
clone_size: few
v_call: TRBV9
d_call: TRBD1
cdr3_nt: TGTGCCAGCAGCGCAGGGGGACGTAATTCACCCCTCCACTTT
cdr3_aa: CASSAGGRNSPLHF

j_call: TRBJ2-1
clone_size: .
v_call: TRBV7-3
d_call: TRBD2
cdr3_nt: TGTGCCAGCAGCCCGCGACTAGCCGGGGGTGAGCAGTTCTTC
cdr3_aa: CASSPRLAGGEQFF

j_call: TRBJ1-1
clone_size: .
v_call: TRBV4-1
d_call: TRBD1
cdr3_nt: TGCGCCAGCAGCCCGGTACAGGGGGCGAACACTGAAGCTTTCTTT
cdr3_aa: CASSPVQGANTEAFF

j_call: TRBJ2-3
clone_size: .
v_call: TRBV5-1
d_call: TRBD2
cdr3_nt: TGCGCCAGCAGCTTGGCTAGCGGGGGGGACTACTTTAGCACAGATACGCAGTATTTT
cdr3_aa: CASSLASGGDYFSTDTQYF

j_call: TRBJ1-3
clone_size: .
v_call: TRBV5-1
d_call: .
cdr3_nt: TGCGCCAGCAGCTTTGGGGGCGCCTCTGGAAACACCATATATTTT
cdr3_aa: CASSFGGASGNTIYF

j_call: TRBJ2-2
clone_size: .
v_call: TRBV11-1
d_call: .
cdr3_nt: TGTGCCAGCAGCTCCAGACGGGGGAGATGGACCGGGGAGCTGTTTTTT
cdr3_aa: CASSSRRGRWTGELFF

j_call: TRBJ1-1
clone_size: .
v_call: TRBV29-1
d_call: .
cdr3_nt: TGCAGCGTTGATGGGGAGTTGTACACTGAAGCTTTCTTT
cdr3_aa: CSVDGELYTEAFF

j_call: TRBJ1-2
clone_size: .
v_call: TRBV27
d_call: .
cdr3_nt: TGTGCCAGCAGTCAACAGGTTGGGGGCTTTAACTATGGCTACACCTTC
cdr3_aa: CASSQQVGGFNYGYTF

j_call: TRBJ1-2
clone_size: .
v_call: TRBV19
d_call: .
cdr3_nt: TGTGCCAGTAGTATACGGGACAATTCTAACTATGGCTACACCTTC
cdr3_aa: CASSIRDNSNYGYTF

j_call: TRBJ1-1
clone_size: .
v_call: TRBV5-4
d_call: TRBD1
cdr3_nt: TGTGCCAGCAGCTCTTACCGGGACAGGGAAAAAGCTTTCTTT
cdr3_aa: CASSSYRDREKAFF

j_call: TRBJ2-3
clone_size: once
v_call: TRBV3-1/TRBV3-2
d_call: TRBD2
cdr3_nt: TGTGCCAGCAGCGGGACTAGCGGGGGGGATACGCAGTATTTT
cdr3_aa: CASSGTSGGDTQYF

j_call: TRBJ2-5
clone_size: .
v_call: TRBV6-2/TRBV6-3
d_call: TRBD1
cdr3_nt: TGTGCCAGCAGTGACACAGGGGATGGGACCCAGTACTTC
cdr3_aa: CASSDTGDGTQYF

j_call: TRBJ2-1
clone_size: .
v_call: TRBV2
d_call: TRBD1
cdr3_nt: TGTGCCAGCAGTGAGGGACAGGGGGCTCGGAATGAGCAGTTCTTC
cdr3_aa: CASSEGQGARNEQFF

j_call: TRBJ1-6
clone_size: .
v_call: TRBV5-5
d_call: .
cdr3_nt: TGTGCCAGCAGCTTGGCGGGGACTCATTCACCCCTCCACTTT
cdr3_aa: CASSLAGTHSPLHF

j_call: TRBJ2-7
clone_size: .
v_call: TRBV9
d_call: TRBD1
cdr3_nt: TGTGCCAGCAGCGGACGACAGGGGGCCTACGAGCAGTACTTC
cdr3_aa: CASSGRQGAYEQYF

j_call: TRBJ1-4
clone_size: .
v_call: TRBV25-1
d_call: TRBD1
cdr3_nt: TGTGCCAGCAAAACAGGGGGAGAAAAACTGTTTTTT
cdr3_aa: CASKTGGEKLFF

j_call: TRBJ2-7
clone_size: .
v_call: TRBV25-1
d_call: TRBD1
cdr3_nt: TGTGCCAGCAGTGAAAGGGGACAGGGGGCACACGAGCAGTACTTC
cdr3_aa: CASSERGQGAHEQYF

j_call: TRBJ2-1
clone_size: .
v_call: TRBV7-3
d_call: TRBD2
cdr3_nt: TGTGCCAGCAGCTCAGCGGCGGGGGGCCGACTAAATGAGCAGTTCTTC
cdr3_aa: CASSSAAGGRLNEQFF

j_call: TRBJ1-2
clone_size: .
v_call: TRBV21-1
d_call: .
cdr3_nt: TGTGCCACCAGTCAACGAGCGAGGAGAGGCAACTATGGCTACACCTTC
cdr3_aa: CATSQRARRGNYGYTF

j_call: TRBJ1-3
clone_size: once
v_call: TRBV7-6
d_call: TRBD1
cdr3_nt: TGTGCCAGCAGCTTATTGTTAGGGGGCAGTGGAAACACCATATATTTT
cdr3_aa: CASSLLLGGSGNTIYF

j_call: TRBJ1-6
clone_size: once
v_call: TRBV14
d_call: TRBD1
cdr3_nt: TGTGCCAGCAGCCAAGAGCCAGCAGGGGGGATTTCACCCCTCCACTTT
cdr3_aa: CASSQEPAGGISPLHF

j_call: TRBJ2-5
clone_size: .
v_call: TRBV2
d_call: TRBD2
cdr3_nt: TGTGCCAGCAGTGAACATCTCGCGGGGGGGACCCAAGAGACCCAGTACTTC
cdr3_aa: CASSEHLAGGTQETQYF

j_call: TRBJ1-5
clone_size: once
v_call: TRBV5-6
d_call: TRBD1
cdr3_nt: TGTGCCAGCAGGACCGGGACAGGGGGCTTTCAGCCCCAGCATTTT
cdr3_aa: CASRTGTGGFQPQHF

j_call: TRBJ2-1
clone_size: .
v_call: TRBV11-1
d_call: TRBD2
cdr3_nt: TGTGCCAGCAGCTTAGTCGGCGGGGGAGCTTACAATGAGCAGTTCTTC
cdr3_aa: CASSLVGGGAYNEQFF

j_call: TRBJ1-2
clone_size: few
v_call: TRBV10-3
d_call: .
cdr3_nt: TGTGCCATCAGTGAGGGGCAGGGCAACTATGGCTACACCTTC
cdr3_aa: CAISEGQGNYGYTF

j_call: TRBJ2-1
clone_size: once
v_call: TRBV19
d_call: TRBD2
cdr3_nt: TGTGCCAGTAGTAGGGGGGGGACCTACAATGAGCAGTTCTTC
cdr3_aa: CASSRGGTYNEQFF

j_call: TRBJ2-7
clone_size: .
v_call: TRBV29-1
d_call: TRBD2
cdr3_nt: TGCAGCGTTGGTGGGGGGGCCTACGAGCAGTACTTC
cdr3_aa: CSVGGGAYEQYF

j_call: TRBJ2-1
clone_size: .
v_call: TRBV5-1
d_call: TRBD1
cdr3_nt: TGCGCCAGCAGCTTTACAGGGGGCGAGATCAATGAGCAGTTCTTC
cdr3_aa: CASSFTGGEINEQFF

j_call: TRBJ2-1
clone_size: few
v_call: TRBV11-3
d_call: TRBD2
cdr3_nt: TGTGCCAGCAGCCCCACTAGCGGGGGCACCTACAATGAGCAGTTCTTC
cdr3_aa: CASSPTSGGTYNEQFF

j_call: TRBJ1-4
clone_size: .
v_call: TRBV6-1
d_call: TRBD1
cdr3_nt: TGTGCCAGCAGTGAAGGATTGGGACAGAGTGCTAATGAAAAACTGTTTTTT
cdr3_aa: CASSEGLGQSANEKLFF

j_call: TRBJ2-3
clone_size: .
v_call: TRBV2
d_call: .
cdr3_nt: TGTGCCAGCAGTGAAGTACTTGGAGATACGCAGTATTTT
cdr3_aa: CASSEVLGDTQYF

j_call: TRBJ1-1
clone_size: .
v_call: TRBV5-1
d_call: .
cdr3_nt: TGCGCCAGCAGCTTGGATGGCGGTTCGGGCACTGAAGCTTTCTTT
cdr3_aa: CASSLDGGSGTEAFF

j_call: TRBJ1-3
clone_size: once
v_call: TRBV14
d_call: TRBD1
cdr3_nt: TGTGCCAGCAGCCAATGGACAGGTTTTTTTGGAAACACCATATATTTT
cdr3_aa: CASSQWTGFFGNTIYF

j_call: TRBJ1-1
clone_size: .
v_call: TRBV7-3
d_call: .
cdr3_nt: TGTGCCAGCAGCAACCAGGGGATGGGAGCTGAAGCTTTCTTT
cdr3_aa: CASSNQGMGAEAFF

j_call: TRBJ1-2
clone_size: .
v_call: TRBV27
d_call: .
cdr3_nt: TGTGCCAGCAGCCCCGCCCGTATCGGTATCGATGGCTACACCTTC
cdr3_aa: CASSPARIGIDGYTF

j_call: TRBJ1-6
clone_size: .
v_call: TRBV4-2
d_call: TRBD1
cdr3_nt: TGTGCCAGCAGCCAGAGGATGGCAGGGGGCAGTTCACCCCTCCACTTT
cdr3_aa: CASSQRMAGGSSPLHF

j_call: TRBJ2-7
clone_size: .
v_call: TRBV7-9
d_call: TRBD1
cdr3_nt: TGTGCCAGCAGCTTAGAAGCCAGGGGGCGGGTCGAGCAGTACTTC
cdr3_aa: CASSLEARGRVEQYF

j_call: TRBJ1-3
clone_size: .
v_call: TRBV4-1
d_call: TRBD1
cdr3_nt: TGCGCCAGCAGCATCGTGCGACAGGGGATGAACACCATATATTTT
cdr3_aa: CASSIVRQGMNTIYF

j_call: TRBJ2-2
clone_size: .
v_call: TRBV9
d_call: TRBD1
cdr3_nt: TGTGCCAGCAGCGTTGGGACAGGCGGAACCGGGGAGCTGTTTTTT
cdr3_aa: CASSVGTGGTGELFF

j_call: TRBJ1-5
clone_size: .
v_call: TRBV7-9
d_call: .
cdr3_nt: TGTGCCAGCAGCTTAGAGCCGGGAGGTAAGCCCCAGCATTTT
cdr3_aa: CASSLEPGGKPQHF

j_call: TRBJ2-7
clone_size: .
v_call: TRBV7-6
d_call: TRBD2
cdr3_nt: TGTGCCAGCAGCTTAGTGGGGAGGGCTCCCTACGAGCAGTACTTC
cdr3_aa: CASSLVGRAPYEQYF

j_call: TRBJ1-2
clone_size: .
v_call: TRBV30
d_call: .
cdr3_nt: TGTGCCTGGAGGTTGGACATCCGGGAGGGCTACACCTTC
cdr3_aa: CAWRLDIREGYTF

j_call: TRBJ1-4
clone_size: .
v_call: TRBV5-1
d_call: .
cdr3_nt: TGCGCCAGCAGCCAGGATATCCAGGGCCATGAAAAACTGTTTTTT
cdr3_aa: CASSQDIQGHEKLFF